Listed below are T cell receptor beta chains from one sample, sequenced in a study of blood T cell repertoires in COVID-19. The method was immunoSEQ multiplex PCR; TCRdb's version includes in-frame clones alone and lacks a portion of them. The sample shows 20,000 or so clones, 75% to 90% of them seen only once. What was sequenced was peripheral blood. Every receptor here comes from a human donor with acute or convalescent COVID-19. The donor label of this sample is uncertain. The CDR3 runs from the conserved cysteine through the conserved F or W. A D gene is named only where the DNA matches it firmly. Some rows mark clone size as missing; the rest say once, few, many or name a class of expanded clone.

D gene: .; V gene: TRBV7-8; clone size: .; J gene: TRBJ1-5; CDR3 DNA: TGTGCCAGCAGCTTAGTAGGTTCAGGGGGCAATCAGCCCCAGCATTTT; CDR3 protein: CASSLVGSGGNQPQHF
D gene: .; V gene: TRBV19; clone size: .; J gene: TRBJ2-2; CDR3 DNA: TGTGCCACCATGACACTGAACACCGGGGAGCTGTTTTTT; CDR3 protein: CATMTLNTGELFF
D gene: .; V gene: TRBV3-1/TRBV3-2; clone size: .; J gene: TRBJ2-5; CDR3 DNA: TGTGCCAGCAGCCCCTTCAGGAGGCAAGAGACCCAGTACTTC; CDR3 protein: CASSPFRRQETQYF
D gene: TRBD2; V gene: TRBV2; clone size: .; J gene: TRBJ2-1; CDR3 DNA: TGTGCCAGCAGGGGGTCGACTAGCGGGTGGGATGAGCAGTTCTTC; CDR3 protein: CASRGSTSGWDEQFF
D gene: TRBD1; V gene: TRBV19; clone size: .; J gene: TRBJ2-2; CDR3 DNA: TGTGCCAGTAGTATTGGTCCACAGGGGGCTAACACCGGGGAGCTGTTTTTT; CDR3 protein: CASSIGPQGANTGELFF
D gene: .; V gene: TRBV5-1; clone size: few; J gene: TRBJ1-1; CDR3 DNA: TGCGCCAGCAGCTTCCTCCAGGGGTCCCAGAACACTGAAGCTTTCTTT; CDR3 protein: CASSFLQGSQNTEAFF
D gene: TRBD2; V gene: TRBV6-6; clone size: .; J gene: TRBJ2-1; CDR3 DNA: TGTGCCAGCCGGGGGGGACTCTACAATGAGCAGTTCTTC; CDR3 protein: CASRGGLYNEQFF
D gene: TRBD1; V gene: TRBV7-2; clone size: .; J gene: TRBJ2-5; CDR3 DNA: TGTGCCAGCAGCCCACGGACAGGGGGTCAAGAGACCCAGTACTTC; CDR3 protein: CASSPRTGGQETQYF
D gene: .; V gene: TRBV19; clone size: .; J gene: TRBJ1-5; CDR3 DNA: TGTGCCAGCCGGACGGGATACCAGAAAAGGCAGCAGCCCCAGCATTTT; CDR3 protein: CASRTGYQKRQQPQHF
D gene: TRBD1; V gene: TRBV25-1; clone size: .; J gene: TRBJ1-6; CDR3 DNA: TGTGCCAGCCTATCGGGACAGTATAATTCACCCCTCCACTTT; CDR3 protein: CASLSGQYNSPLHF
D gene: TRBD1; V gene: TRBV19; clone size: .; J gene: TRBJ1-5; CDR3 DNA: TGTGCCAGTAGTTTTGACGGGACAGGGCTTAATCAGCCCCAGCATTTT; CDR3 protein: CASSFDGTGLNQPQHF
D gene: TRBD1; V gene: TRBV5-1; clone size: .; J gene: TRBJ1-5; CDR3 DNA: TGCGCCAGCAGTCAAACAGGGGGGGGTCAGCCCCAGCATTTT; CDR3 protein: CASSQTGGGQPQHF
D gene: TRBD1; V gene: TRBV19; clone size: .; J gene: TRBJ2-7; CDR3 DNA: TGTGCCAGTAGTGACAGGGCCTACGAGCAGTACTTC; CDR3 protein: CASSDRAYEQYF
D gene: TRBD1; V gene: TRBV29-1; clone size: .; J gene: TRBJ2-2; CDR3 DNA: TGCAGCGTATACAGGGGGCAGGACACCGGGGAGCTGTTTTTT; CDR3 protein: CSVYRGQDTGELFF
D gene: TRBD1; V gene: TRBV27; clone size: .; J gene: TRBJ2-7; CDR3 DNA: TGTGCCAGCAGTTCCCGGGACAGGTCCTCTTACGAGCAGTACTTC; CDR3 protein: CASSSRDRSSYEQYF
D gene: TRBD1; V gene: TRBV30; clone size: .; J gene: TRBJ1-2; CDR3 DNA: TGTGCCTGGACTGGAATGGGACAGGGATACTATGGCTACACCTTC; CDR3 protein: CAWTGMGQGYYGYTF
D gene: .; V gene: TRBV24-1; clone size: .; J gene: TRBJ2-2; CDR3 DNA: TGTGCCACCAGTAAAGAGGGCGGCGGGGAGCTGTTTTTT; CDR3 protein: CATSKEGGGELFF
D gene: .; V gene: TRBV7-9; clone size: .; J gene: TRBJ1-5; CDR3 DNA: TGTGCCAGCAGTCAAACAGGGTTCAATCAGCCCCAGCATTTT; CDR3 protein: CASSQTGFNQPQHF
D gene: TRBD1; V gene: TRBV7-8; clone size: once; J gene: TRBJ2-5; CDR3 DNA: TGTGCCAGCAGATTCACAGGGGGCGCTTGGCAAGAGACCCAGTACTTC; CDR3 protein: CASRFTGGAWQETQYF
D gene: TRBD1; V gene: TRBV4-1; clone size: .; J gene: TRBJ1-4; CDR3 DNA: TGCGCCAGCGGCGGGACGACAGGGGCGTGGGGTGAAAAACTGTTTTTT; CDR3 protein: CASGGTTGAWGEKLFF
D gene: TRBD2; V gene: TRBV19; clone size: once; J gene: TRBJ2-1; CDR3 DNA: TGTGCCAGTAGTATAGGACTAGCGGGGGACAATGAGCAGTTCTTC; CDR3 protein: CASSIGLAGDNEQFF
D gene: TRBD1; V gene: TRBV2; clone size: few; J gene: TRBJ2-1; CDR3 DNA: TGTGCCAGCAGCGGGACAGGGACGAATGAGCAGTTCTTC; CDR3 protein: CASSGTGTNEQFF
D gene: .; V gene: TRBV19; clone size: once; J gene: TRBJ2-1; CDR3 DNA: TGTGCCAGTGGGGCGGGGGCCCTGGGAAATGAGCAGTTCTTC; CDR3 protein: CASGAGALGNEQFF
D gene: .; V gene: TRBV4-3; clone size: .; J gene: TRBJ1-5; CDR3 DNA: TGCGCCAGCAGCCAAGATAGGGGAAAATATAGCAATCAGCCCCAGCATTTT; CDR3 protein: CASSQDRGKYSNQPQHF
D gene: .; V gene: TRBV6-6; clone size: few; J gene: TRBJ1-3; CDR3 DNA: TGTGCCAGCAGCCCGCTGGCCGTGGGGCTATATTTT; CDR3 protein: CASSPLAVGLYF
D gene: .; V gene: TRBV19; clone size: .; J gene: TRBJ1-5; CDR3 DNA: TGTGCCAGTAGTATAGCCCGGGATCAGCCCCAGCATTTT; CDR3 protein: CASSIARDQPQHF
D gene: .; V gene: TRBV5-5; clone size: .; J gene: TRBJ2-5; CDR3 DNA: TGTGCCAGCAGCTTGGCGGCAGGGGGGGAGACCCAGTACTTC; CDR3 protein: CASSLAAGGETQYF
D gene: TRBD2; V gene: TRBV4-3; clone size: .; J gene: TRBJ2-3; CDR3 DNA: TGCGCCAGCAGCCAAGGATGGGGCGGGGGATACACAGATACGCAGTATTTT; CDR3 protein: CASSQGWGGGYTDTQYF
D gene: TRBD2; V gene: TRBV7-2; clone size: .; J gene: TRBJ2-5; CDR3 DNA: TGTGCCAGCCGGCCGGGAGGGGCGGAGACCCAGTACTTC; CDR3 protein: CASRPGGAETQYF
D gene: TRBD1; V gene: TRBV10-3; clone size: .; J gene: TRBJ1-4; CDR3 DNA: TGTGCCATCAGGGAGACAGGGGACAATGAAAAACTGTTTTTT; CDR3 protein: CAIRETGDNEKLFF
D gene: .; V gene: TRBV11-1; clone size: .; J gene: TRBJ2-6; CDR3 DNA: TGTGCCAGCACCTTAGGCAGCTCTGGGGCCAACGTCCTGACTTTC; CDR3 protein: CASTLGSSGANVLTF
D gene: TRBD2; V gene: TRBV2; clone size: .; J gene: TRBJ2-5; CDR3 DNA: TGTGCCAGCAGTGAAGTGCTAGCGGGACATCAGTACTTC; CDR3 protein: CASSEVLAGHQYF